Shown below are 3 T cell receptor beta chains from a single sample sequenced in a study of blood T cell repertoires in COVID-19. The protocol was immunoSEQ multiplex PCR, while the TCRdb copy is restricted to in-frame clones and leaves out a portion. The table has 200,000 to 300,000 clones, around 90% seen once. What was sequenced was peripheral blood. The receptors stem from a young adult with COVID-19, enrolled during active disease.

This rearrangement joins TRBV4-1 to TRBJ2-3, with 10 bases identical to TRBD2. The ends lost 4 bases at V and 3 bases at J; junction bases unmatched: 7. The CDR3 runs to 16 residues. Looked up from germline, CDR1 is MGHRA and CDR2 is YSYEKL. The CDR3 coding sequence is TGCGCCAGCAGCCCAGGAGGGACTAGCGAGACAGATACGCAGTATTTT. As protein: CASSPGGTSETDTQYF.

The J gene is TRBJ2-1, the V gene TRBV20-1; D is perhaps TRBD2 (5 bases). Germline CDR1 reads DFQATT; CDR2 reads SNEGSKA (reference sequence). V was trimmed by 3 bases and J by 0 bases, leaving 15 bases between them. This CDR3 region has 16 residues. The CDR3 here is CSASRRSGDSYNEQFF. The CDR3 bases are TGCAGTGCTAGTAGGAGGAGCGGCGACTCCTACAATGAGCAGTTCTTC.

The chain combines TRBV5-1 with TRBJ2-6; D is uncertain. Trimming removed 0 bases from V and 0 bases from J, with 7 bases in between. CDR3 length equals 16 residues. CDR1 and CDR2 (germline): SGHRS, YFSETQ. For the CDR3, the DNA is TGCGCCAGCAGCTTGGGGGCGAGCTCTGGGGCCAACGTCCTGACTTTC. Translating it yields CASSLGASSGANVLTF. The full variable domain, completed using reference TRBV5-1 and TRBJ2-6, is KAGVTQTPRYLIKTRGQQVTLSCSPISGHRSVSWYQQTPGQGLQFLFEYFSETQRNKGNFPGRFSGRQFSNSRSEMNVSTLELGDSALYLCASSLGASSGANVLTFGAGSRLTVL.